One sample yielded the 7 T cell receptor beta chains listed below, sequenced in a study of T cells after yellow fever vaccination. MiXCR was run by TCRdb on the 5' RACE reads, yielding one entry per CDR3 protein. The sample lists 300,000 or so distinct CDR3 sequences; under 15% were seen once. Here the sequenced sample was CD4+ T cells sorted from PBMCs, taken 45 days after the yellow fever booster vaccination. The receptor set was obtained from a man younger than 45 who received the YFV17D yellow fever vaccine.

Only a few counts were recorded for this clonotype. V gene TRBV12-3 or TRBV12-4 combines with J gene TRBJ2-5; D not resolved. The CDR3 spans 15 residues. Trimming pared 5 bases from V and 4 bases from J, leaving 17 bases between. Written as DNA, the CDR3 is TGTGCCAGCAGTCCCCAAGCCCATACTGCAGAGACCCAGTACTTC. Amino acid sequence: CASSPQAHTAETQYF.

This chain links TRBV7-2 with TRBJ2-7; D not resolved. Germline V CDR1 and CDR2: SGHTA, FQGNSA. Trimming pared 3 bases from V and 3 bases from J, leaving 12 bases between. The CDR3 covers 14 residues. CDR3 residues: CASSLGQLFYEQYF. For the CDR3, the DNA is TGTGCCAGCAGCTTGGGCCAACTATTCTACGAGCAGTACTTC.

This clonotype was found a few times. V and J are TRBV7-2 and TRBJ2-5; D remains unclear. The CDR3 is 13 residues long. Germline lookup yields CDR1 SGHTA and CDR2 FQGNSA. Trimming left V 5 bases short and J 5 bases short, with 12 bases between. DNA of the CDR3: TGTGCCAGCAGCCCAGGCGGTGTGGAGACCCAGTACTTC. Translation gives CASSPGGVETQYF.

CDR3 sequence: CASSISGGTGNQPQHF. The CDR3 DNA is TGTGCCAGTAGTATATCAGGGGGCACGGGCAATCAGCCCCAGCATTTT. The chain combines TRBV19 with TRBJ1-5; 8 bases line up with TRBD1. CDR1 and CDR2 (germline): LNHDA, SQIVND (reference sequence). V shed 2 bases and J 2 bases; nucleotides not matched to a gene: 5. The CDR3 extends over 16 amino acids.

This clonotype has more than one count but fewer than ten. This rearrangement joins TRBV12-3 or TRBV12-4 to TRBJ1-2; 7 positions match TRBD1. The V gene end was trimmed by 3 bases and the J gene end by 6 bases; junction bases not matched to a gene: 4. The CDR3 loop spans 13 amino acids. CDR3 nucleotides: TGTGCCAGCAGTTTCCAGGGGGGGCATGGCTACACCTTC. Translation gives CASSFQGGHGYTF.

This clonotype occurred many times. The rearrangement uses TRBV18 and TRBJ2-1; D is perhaps TRBD1 (5 bases). The CDR3 is made up of 15 amino acids. The germline V gene encodes CDR1 KGHSH and CDR2 LQKENI. V lost 1 base to trimming and J lost 0 bases, with 7 bases between them. CDR3 loop: CASSPLQASYNEQFF. The CDR3 region has the DNA TGTGCCAGCTCACCACTACAGGCCTCCTACAATGAGCAGTTCTTC.

This clonotype was detected only a few times. The chain joins TRBV7-3 to TRBJ2-2; perhaps TRBD2 as D (6 bases). From germline, CDR1 is SGHTA and CDR2 FQGTGA. This CDR3 comprises 17 residues. With 4 bases removed from V and 2 bases from J, the gap between germline ends came to 17 bases. The CDR3 nucleotides read TGTGCCAGCAGCTCCCCTATGGGGGAGGCCAACACCGGGGAGCTGTTTTTT. Its translation: CASSSPMGEANTGELFF.